This T cell receptor (beta chain) was captured in a study of CD8+CD57+ T cells in acquired aplastic anemia (dated by TCRdb to between 2017 and 2018). Study-level background: DNA extracted from sorted CD4+ and CD8+ cells had a mean of approximately 3.5 ug, with a range of roughly 0.2 to 30 ug. Mean read counts for healthy donor samples were approximately 10 million for CD4+ cells and roughly 12 million for CD8+ cells.

On the study overall, not on this receptor specifically: Between patients and healthy controls, no significant difference in CD8+ Simpson's diversity was found (P=0.060). Twenty-nine CD8+ CDR3 sequences were found in both patients and controls but appeared to be highly expressed in patients and within the immunodominant clones of the patients.

Regarding this clonotype: It has no known antigen specificity. Base qualities are not provided; no much larger clone lies one nucleotide away.

The study deep-sequenced TCR repertoires of sorted CD4+ and CD8+ blood T cells from severe aplastic anemia patients and healthy subjects. Ficoll-Paque density gradient centrifugation was used to isolate peripheral blood mononuclear cells. CD4+ and CD8+ T cells were sorted by FACS or magnetic beads before DNA extraction. TCR beta VDJ combination and CDR3 sequence profiling used genomic DNA as the template. An Illumina HiSeq 2000 was the platform used for TCR repertoire sequencing. The authors processed their data as follows. TRBV/TRBJ rearrangement plots, CDR3 size and DJ length profiles, and Simpson's diversity index were used to evaluate the repertoires. The most abundant DNA sequence in the deep sequencing data was defined as the immunodominant clone. CDR3 amino acid sequences were screened for sharing across subjects and were compared with published repertoires and the VDJdb database. TCRdb redid the processing of the public reads, applying fastp at Q25 and MiXCR, and retained in-frame beta chains. Identical CDR3 protein sequences are pooled into one entry, listed with their most common genes and DNA. The V and J calls and clone size are TCRdb's, not the authors'. Here the sample has about 190,000 distinct CDR3 sequences; approximately 50% occur a single time. About 17% of the sample comes from the top ten.

Here V drops 2 bases and J drops 1 base, and the junction holds 0 bases not matched to any gene. CDR1 and CDR2 (DFQATT, SNEGSKA) derive from the germline V gene (reference sequence). From its cysteine to its phenylalanine, the CDR3 spans 13 amino acids. Here the CDR3 DNA is all that survives: 39 bases in frame from base 1. The chain links TRBV20-1 with TRBJ1-1; a stretch of 8 junction bases matches TRBD1. Sequenced: sorted CD4+, CD8+, or CD8+CD57+ T cells (not recorded which) from PBMCs. The source is a human donor in good health, serving as a control. The CDR3 region has the sequence CSARQGANTEAFF. The sequenced DNA is TGCAGTGCTAGACAGGGGGCGAACACTGAAGCTTTCTTT.